Presented here are 32 T cell receptor beta chains from one specimen sequenced in a study of cytotoxic CD8 clonotypes in ibrutinib-treated CLL. Clones were read by immunoSEQ multiplex PCR, and TCRdb kept only the in-frame ones, dropping some. The table shows 190,000 or so clones, with 72% occurring only once. The material sequenced was PBMCs, taken after 24 months of ibrutinib treatment. These receptors were collected from a human donor with chronic lymphocytic leukemia.

The V gene is TRBV5-1, the J gene TRBJ2-1; no clear D gene. Trimming stripped 2 bases from V and 1 base from J, with 7 bases between. The V gene's germline CDR1 is SGHRS and CDR2 YFSETQ. This CDR3 region has 14 residues. The CDR3 sequence is CASSFTASYNEQFF. The DNA of the CDR3 is TGCGCCAGCAGCTTTACAGCTTCCTACAATGAGCAGTTCTTC.

The rearrangement links TRBV18 to TRBJ2-7; D not certain. CDR3 length: 12 residues. Trimming removed 5 bases at V and 6 bases at J, with 11 bases between. Germline V gives CDR1 KGHSH, CDR2 LQKENI. Here the CDR3 reads CASSGSSPEQYF. The DNA of the CDR3 is TGTGCCAGCTCAGGGTCCTCCCCCGAGCAGTACTTC.

The V call is TRBV5-4, the J call TRBJ1-3, with 8 bases that match TRBD1. Germline CDR1 SGHNT, CDR2 YYREEE (reference sequence). J was trimmed by 4 bases and V by 3 bases; bases with no gene match: 3. This CDR3 is 14 amino acids long. CDR3 nucleotides: TGTGCCAGCAGCTCCGGACAGGGCGGAAACACCATATATTTT. The encoded protein is CASSSGQGGNTIYF.

The V and J genes are TRBV5-1 and TRBJ2-2, with 8 bases fitting TRBD2. The V segment lost 2 bases and the J segment 7 bases; nucleotides outside the gene matches: 7. CDR1 SGHRS and CDR2 YFSETQ come from the germline V gene. This CDR3 has 15 residues. This CDR3 reads CASSLRSGRDGELFF. CDR3 coding DNA: TGCGCCAGCAGCTTAAGAAGCGGGAGAGACGGGGAGCTGTTTTTT.

This chain links TRBV27 with TRBJ2-3; D is undetermined. The CDR3 has 13 residues. Germline V gene lookup returns CDR1 MNHEY and CDR2 SMNVEV (reference sequence). The ends were cut back, 2 bases at V and 4 bases at J, with 7 bases in the middle. The CDR3 region is CASSLRVPDTQYF. In nucleotides, the CDR3 is TGTGCCAGCAGTTTAAGGGTGCCAGATACGCAGTATTTT.

The rearrangement uses TRBV7-9 and TRBJ2-7; D may be TRBD1 (6 bases). V shed 3 bases and J shed 3 bases, with 18 bases lying between them. Germline V CDR1 and CDR2: SEHNR, FQNEAQ (reference sequence). The CDR3 has 16 residues. CDR3 sequence reads: CASSFSGTGTSYEQYF. The CDR3 DNA reads as TGTGCCAGCAGCTTTAGTGGCACCGGGACAAGCTACGAGCAGTACTTC.

This chain uses TRBV15 with TRBJ2-7, with a weak D call TRBD2 (5 bases). V lost 1 base and J 2 bases, leaving 12 bases between the germline ends. This CDR3 has 15 residues. Germline CDR1 LNHNV, CDR2 YYDKDF (reference sequence). CDR3 sequence: CATSRGGVEAYEQYF. The CDR3 nucleotides read TGTGCCACCAGCAGAGGGGGAGTAGAGGCCTACGAGCAGTACTTC.

The chain has TRBV7-2 and TRBJ2-7, with TRBD1 matching over 7 bases. This CDR3 is built from 13 residues. J was trimmed by 2 bases and V by 4 bases; bases with no gene match: 2. Germline V gene data show CDR1 as SGHTA and CDR2 as FQGNSA. DNA of the CDR3: TGTGCCAGCAGCTCGCAGGGGGCCTACGAGCAGTACTTC. It yields the protein CASSSQGAYEQYF.

The chain links TRBV9 to TRBJ1-5, with D possibly being TRBD1 (5 bases). Trimming removed 4 bases from V and 4 bases from J, with 12 bases in between. The CDR3 spans 14 residues. Germline V gene data show CDR1 as SGDLS and CDR2 as YYNGEE. The CDR3 DNA follows: TGTGCCAGCAGCCCGGGACGGATGAATCAGCCCCAGCATTTT. Translation gives CASSPGRMNQPQHF.

The chain employs TRBV15 and TRBJ2-7; no clear D. The CDR3 is 13 residues long. Germline lookup yields CDR1 LNHNV and CDR2 YYDKDF (reference sequence). V was shortened by 2 bases and J by 7 bases, with 12 bases between the two germline ends. In DNA, the CDR3 is TGTGCCACCAGCAGATCCCGACCGTCTGAGCAGTACTTC. It codes for CATSRSRPSEQYF. The complete variable domain, with remaining parts taken from reference TRBV15 and TRBJ2-7, reads DAMVIQNPRYQVTQFGKPVTLSCSQTLNHNVMYWYQQKSSQAPKLLFHYYDKDFNNEADTPDNFQSRRPNTSFCFLDIRSPGLGDTAMYLCATSRSRPSEQYFGPGTRLTVT.

The V and J genes are TRBV7-6 and TRBJ2-1; D unclear. Germline CDR1 SGHVS, CDR2 FNYEAQ. V was pared by 2 bases and J by 6 bases, with 14 bases between. This CDR3 is 15 amino acids long. In DNA, the CDR3 is TGTGCCAGCAGCTTAATGTGGTCGACGACCAATGAGCAGTTCTTC. Its translation: CASSLMWSTTNEQFF.

The rearrangement joins TRBV4-3 to TRBJ2-7; D not resolved. CDR3 length equals 16 residues. Looked up from germline, CDR1 is LGHNA and CDR2 is YSLEER. V lost 3 bases and J lost 1, with 16 bases in between. This CDR3 is CASSQYVRTASYEQYF. The CDR3 DNA follows: TGCGCCAGCAGCCAGTATGTCAGGACGGCTTCCTACGAGCAGTACTTC.

The rearrangement joins TRBV11-2 to TRBJ2-4; D might be TRBD1 (6 bases). The V gene's germline CDR1 is SGHAT and CDR2 FQNNGV. V gave up 5 bases and J gave up 0 bases, with 17 bases separating them. This CDR3 has 17 residues. The CDR3 reads CASSPRDTLLAKNIQYF. The CDR3, as DNA: TGTGCCAGCAGCCCACGGGACACCCTTCTAGCCAAAAACATTCAGTACTTC. The full variable domain, completed using reference TRBV11-2 and TRBJ2-4, is EAGVAQSPRYKIIEKRQSVAFWCNPISGHATLYWYQQILGQGPKLLIQFQNNGVVDDSQLPKDRFSAERLKGVDSTLKIQPAKLEDSAVYLCASSPRDTLLAKNIQYFGAGTRLSVL.

The chain employs TRBV5-1 and TRBJ2-4; no definite D call. V was cut by 3 bases and J by 0 bases, with 16 bases left in between. Per germline, CDR1 SGHRS and CDR2 YFSETQ. The CDR3 covers 17 residues. CDR3: CASSSAYSSLAKNIQYF. The CDR3 coding sequence is TGCGCCAGCAGCTCGGCCTATAGTAGTTTAGCCAAAAACATTCAGTACTTC.

In its sample, this clone was seen a few times. The gene calls are TRBV7-2 and TRBJ2-1; D possibly corresponds to TRBD2 (7 bases). The CDR3 runs to 15 residues. Trimming removed 4 bases from V and 4 bases from J, with 14 bases in between. Germline CDR1 reads SGHTA; CDR2 reads FQGNSA. CDR3 protein: CASSSWTRGYNEQFF. Here the CDR3 DNA reads TGTGCCAGCAGCTCTTGGACTAGGGGGTACAATGAGCAGTTCTTC.

The CDR3 DNA reads as TGTGCCAGCAGCCTAGGGACTAGCGGGAGGTTATACGAGCAGTACTTC. Its protein is CASSLGTSGRLYEQYF. The V and J genes are TRBV7-2 and TRBJ2-7, with 15 bases fitting TRBD2. With 5 bases clipped from V and 4 bases from J, the junction kept 6 bases outside the gene matches. CDR1 and CDR2 from the germline V gene are SGHTA and FQGNSA. The CDR3 is made up of 16 amino acids.

This clone has only a few counts. This chain joins TRBV10-1 and TRBJ2-7; D is uncertain. CDR3 size: 14 residues. Trimming pared 3 bases from V and 6 bases from J, leaving 15 bases between. Germline assignment: CDR1 WNHNN and CDR2 SYGVQD (reference sequence). The DNA of the CDR3 is TGCGCCAGCAGTGACGGTAGTCCCCGAAGCGAGCAGTACTTC. Amino acids: CASSDGSPRSEQYF.

J is TRBJ2-5 and V is TRBV10-2; TRBD1 matches at 8 bases. The CDR3 length is 15 residues. Trimming cost V 3 bases and J 5 bases; bases outside gene matches: 8. CDR1 is WSHSY and CDR2 is SAAADI in the germline V gene. The CDR3 sequence: CASSDPRHRGETQYF. CDR3 DNA sequence: TGCGCCAGCAGTGACCCACGTCACAGGGGGGAGACCCAGTACTTC.

This clone occurred a few times. This rearrangement joins TRBV18 to TRBJ2-5; D perhaps matches TRBD1 (7 bases). Trimming took 2 bases from V and 4 from J, leaving 14 bases between them. The CDR3 contains 15 residues. Germline lookup yields CDR1 KGHSH and CDR2 LQKENI. The CDR3 is CASSPINQGGETQYF. CDR3 sequence (DNA): TGTGCCAGCTCACCAATCAACCAGGGGGGAGAGACCCAGTACTTC.

The V and J genes are TRBV2 and TRBJ2-7; D possibly corresponds to TRBD2 (5 bases). Germline CDR1 SNHLY, CDR2 FYNNEI. The CDR3 extends over 12 amino acids. Trimming took 2 bases from V and 12 from J, leaving 14 bases between them. The CDR3 is CASSETGYGRYF. The CDR3 region has the DNA TGTGCCAGCAGTGAAACGGGGTATGGGCGGTACTTC.

The CDR3 DNA follows: TGCGCCAGCAGCCACCCAGCGGGAGGTTCAGGCGAGCAGTACTTC. Protein sequence: CASSHPAGGSGEQYF. The chain links TRBV4-1 to TRBJ2-7; TRBD2 matches 9 bases. The CDR3 spans 15 residues. Germline values: CDR1 MGHRA, CDR2 YSYEKL. V was pared by 3 bases and J by 6 bases, with 9 bases of the junction left unmatched.

The chain recombines TRBV5-1 with TRBJ2-1, with no clear D. V lost 4 bases to trimming and J lost 5 bases, with 16 bases between them. The germline V gene has CDR1 SGHRS and CDR2 YFSETQ. This CDR3 is 15 amino acids long. CDR3 DNA: TGCGCCAGCAGCGAAGGCCCGGGCTTAAACAATGAGCAGTTCTTC. As protein: CASSEGPGLNNEQFF.

This clone came up a few times. The CDR3 DNA follows: TGTGCCATCCAGGAGCGGGAGGGCTTTGAGCAGTTCTTC. Its protein is CAIQEREGFEQFF. The genes are TRBV10-3 and TRBJ2-1, with 10 bases aligning to TRBD2. The CDR3 totals 13 residues. From germline, CDR1 is ENHRY and CDR2 SYGVKD. V gave up 8 bases and J gave up 9 bases; unmatched junction bases: 7.

This clone was counted only a few times. The rearrangement joins TRBV28 to TRBJ2-7, with 9 positions matching TRBD2. The CDR3 runs to 13 residues. Germline V CDR1 and CDR2: MDHEN, SYDVKM. The J segment lost 5 bases and the V segment lost 6 bases, leaving 5 bases of the junction unmatched. The CDR3 DNA reads TGTGCCAGCAGCCCGGGGACTAGCAACGAGCAGTACTTC. Its protein is CASSPGTSNEQYF.

The V and J genes are TRBV9 and TRBJ2-3, with 10 bases lining up with TRBD2. The CDR3 runs to 16 residues. The junction had 5 bases not matched to a gene; V was cut back by 4 bases and J by 0 bases. The germline V gene has CDR1 SGDLS and CDR2 YYNGEE. Written as DNA, the CDR3 is TGTGCCAGCAGCACCGGGGGACTAGCGAGCACAGATACGCAGTATTTT. It translates to CASSTGGLASTDTQYF.

The chain couples TRBV5-4 to TRBJ2-5; D is perhaps TRBD2 (5 bases). The CDR3 is 14 residues long. The V gene lost 5 bases and the J gene lost 4 bases, with 15 bases spanning the gap. Per germline, CDR1 SGHNT and CDR2 YYREEE (reference sequence). CDR3 sequence reads: CASSSATRGETQYF. Written as DNA, the CDR3 is TGTGCCAGCAGTTCCGCTACTAGAGGAGAGACCCAGTACTTC.

Comments on this clone: In the same sample, other DNA sequences code for this CDR3. The chain couples TRBV28 to TRBJ2-7; tentatively, D is TRBD2 (6 bases). This CDR3 contains 14 residues. Trimming removed 6 bases at V and 2 bases at J, with 14 bases between. CDR1 is MDHEN, CDR2 SYDVKM, per germline. The CDR3 sequence is CASRLPGLTYEQYF. The CDR3 DNA reads TGTGCCAGCAGGCTTCCGGGACTCACCTACGAGCAGTACTTC.

V is TRBV5-1 and J is TRBJ2-7, with unresolved D. The germline V gene encodes CDR1 SGHRS and CDR2 YFSETQ. CDR3 length: 15 residues. V was cut by 0 bases and J by 0 bases, with 10 bases left in between. The CDR3 loop reads CASSLGAASSYEQYF. In DNA form, the CDR3 reads TGCGCCAGCAGCTTGGGGGCGGCGAGCTCCTACGAGCAGTACTTC.

This clone occurred once. The rearrangement links TRBV19 to TRBJ2-4; D perhaps matches TRBD2 (5 bases). This CDR3 is built from 17 residues. The V gene's germline CDR1 is LNHDA and CDR2 SQIVND (reference sequence). Trimming removed 4 bases at V and 0 bases at J, with 16 bases between. CDR3 protein: CASSTSGLLLAKNIQYF. The CDR3 nucleotides read TGTGCCAGTAGTACCTCAGGACTGCTACTAGCCAAAAACATTCAGTACTTC.

This rearrangement joins TRBV19 to TRBJ1-1; D unresolved. The CDR3 has 16 amino acids. The germline V and J ends were trimmed by 4 bases and 1 base, with 16 bases remaining between them. The V gene's germline CDR1 is LNHDA and CDR2 SQIVND (reference sequence). The CDR3 loop is CASSREEYRWNTEAFF. The CDR3 DNA follows: TGTGCCAGTAGTAGGGAGGAGTATAGGTGGAACACTGAAGCTTTCTTT.

V usage is TRBV6-1 and J usage is TRBJ1-1, with D tentatively TRBD1 (5 bases). The CDR3 sequence is 15 residues long. V lost 2 bases and J lost 4, with 14 bases in between. CDR1 is MNHNS and CDR2 is SASEGT in the germline V gene. The CDR3, as DNA: TGTGCCAGCAGTGAACAGGGAACTTGGGGCACTGAAGCTTTCTTT. This sequence encodes CASSEQGTWGTEAFF.

The chain is built from TRBV9 and TRBJ2-1, with D maybe TRBD2 (6 bases). The V end lost 1 base, the J end lost 4 bases, and 9 bases lay between the germline ends. Germline V lookup: CDR1 SGDLS, CDR2 YYNGEE. This CDR3 is built from 14 residues. Written as DNA, the CDR3 is TGTGCCAGCAGCGTATTAGCGGAGTACAATGAGCAGTTCTTC. Translation gives CASSVLAEYNEQFF. Complete variable domain (other parts from reference TRBV9 and TRBJ2-1): DSGVTQTPKHLITATGQRVTLRCSPRSGDLSVYWYQQSLDQGLQFLIQYYNGEERAKGNILERFSAQQFPDLHSELNLSSLELGDSALYFCASSVLAEYNEQFFGPGTRLTVL.